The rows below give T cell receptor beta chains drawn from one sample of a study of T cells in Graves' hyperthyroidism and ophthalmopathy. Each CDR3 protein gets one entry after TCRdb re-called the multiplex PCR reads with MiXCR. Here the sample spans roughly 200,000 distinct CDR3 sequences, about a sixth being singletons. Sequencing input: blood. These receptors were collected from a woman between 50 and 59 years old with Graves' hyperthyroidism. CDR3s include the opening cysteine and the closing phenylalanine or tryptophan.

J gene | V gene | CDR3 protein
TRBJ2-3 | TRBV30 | CAWSLGGLPSTDTQYF
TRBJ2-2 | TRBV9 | CASSEGTSEVGGELFF
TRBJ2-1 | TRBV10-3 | CAIRDGISGRANEQFF
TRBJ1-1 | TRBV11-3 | CASSTDSATEAFF
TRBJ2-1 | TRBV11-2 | CASSRDRANEQFF
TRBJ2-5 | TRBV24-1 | CATSDPGRDIETQYF
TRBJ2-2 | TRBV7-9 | CASSLDGGQNTGELFF
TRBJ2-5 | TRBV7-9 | CASSPRATGDTQYF
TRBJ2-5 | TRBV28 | CATIAGGETQYF
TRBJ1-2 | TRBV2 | CASSEDGTYGYTF
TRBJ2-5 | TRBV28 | CASSIPRTSGRSSETQYF
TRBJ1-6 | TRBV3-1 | CASSHDRERTYNSPLHF
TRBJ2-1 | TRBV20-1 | CSAYDRGGPNEQFF
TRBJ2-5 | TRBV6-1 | CASSGGRGKETQYF
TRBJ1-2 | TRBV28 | CASQFFDRVLPGYTF
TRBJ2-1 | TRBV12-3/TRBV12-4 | CASSPGTSGRADEQFF
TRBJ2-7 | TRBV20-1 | CSASRLAGGTNYEQYF
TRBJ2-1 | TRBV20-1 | CSAGLAEGEFF
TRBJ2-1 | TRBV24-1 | CATSPQRTSGRASFNEQFF
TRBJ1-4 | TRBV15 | CATSSAGTGVEKLFF
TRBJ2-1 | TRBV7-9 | CASSPGTGGSRGQFF
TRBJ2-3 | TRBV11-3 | CASSLGSPTDTQYF
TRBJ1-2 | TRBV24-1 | CATSDSVGGYTF
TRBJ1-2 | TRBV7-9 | CASSLLETGDGYTF
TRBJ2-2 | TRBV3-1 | CASSQERNTGELFF
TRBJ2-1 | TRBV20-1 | CSAERLAGGNEQFF
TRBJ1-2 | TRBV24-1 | CATSDPTSSNYGYTF
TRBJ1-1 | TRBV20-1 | CSASVTKGPGVAFF
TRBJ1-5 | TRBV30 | CAGSRQGVGNQPQHF
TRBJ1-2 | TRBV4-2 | CASSQEDLNYGYTF
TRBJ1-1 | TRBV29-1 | CSVPGRMNTEAFF
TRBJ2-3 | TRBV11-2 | CASSNTPPLGADTQYF
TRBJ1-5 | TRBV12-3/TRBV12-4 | CASRTTGSGNQPQHF
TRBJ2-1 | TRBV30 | CAWSAGTSVPYNEQFF
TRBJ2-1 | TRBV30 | CAWSRGEYNEQFF
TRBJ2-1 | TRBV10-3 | CAIKGALAVNEQFF
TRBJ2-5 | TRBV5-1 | CASSPRARETQYF
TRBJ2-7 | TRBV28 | CASSLNGAAYEQYF
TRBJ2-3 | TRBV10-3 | CAISESSREVSDTQYF
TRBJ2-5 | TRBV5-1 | CASSLDGQGRWETQYF
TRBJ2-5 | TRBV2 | CASGTLEETQYF
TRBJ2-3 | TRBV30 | CAWSVRSTFFWYF
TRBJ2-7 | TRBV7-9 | CASSLRNGGGSYEQHF
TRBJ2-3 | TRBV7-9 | CASSPSSASTDTQYF
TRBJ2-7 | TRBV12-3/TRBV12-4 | CASSPNFWGQGMGADF
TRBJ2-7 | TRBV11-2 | CASSFIAGDGEQYF
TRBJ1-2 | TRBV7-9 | CASSPDGYTF
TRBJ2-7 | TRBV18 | CASSPMTLYEQYF
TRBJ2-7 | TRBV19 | CASSIRHLMDEQYF
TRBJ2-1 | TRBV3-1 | CASVGCNEQFF
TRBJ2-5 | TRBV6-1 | CASSETNLGRYF
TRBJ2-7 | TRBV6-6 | CASSYARSSYEQYF
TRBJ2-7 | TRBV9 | CASSPRTGQGAREQYF
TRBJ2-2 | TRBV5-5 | CASSLAPTTGELFF
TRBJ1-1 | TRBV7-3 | CASSQVGEDTEAFF
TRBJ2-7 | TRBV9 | CASSVGVDYEQYF
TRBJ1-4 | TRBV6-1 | CASSESPELNEKLFF
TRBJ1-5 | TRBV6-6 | CASSYLTGNNQPQHF
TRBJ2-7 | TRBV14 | CASSQLRGNEQYF